Below, 11 T cell receptor beta chains from the same sample are listed, as sequenced in a study of shared clonotypes between healthy human individuals. Here immunoSEQ multiplex PCR was the method, and the copy in TCRdb shows in-frame clones only, minus some. The profile shows about 2.3 million clones, approximately 95% of them singletons. Sequencing used naive CD4+ T cells from PBMCs. Indicated subset: CD45RA+ positively selected. These receptors were collected from a man in his late teens or twenties in good health. Some clones in this sample may be carry-over from other donors' samples.

The chain has TRBV7-9 and TRBJ2-1; tentative D call: TRBD2 (5 bases). The CDR3 length is 14 residues. The V and J ends lost 5 bases and 4 bases respectively, with 12 bases between them. CDR1 is SEHNR and CDR2 is FQNEAQ in the germline V gene (reference sequence). The CDR3 nucleotides read TGTGCCAGCAGCCCGGGGAGCGCTTACAATGAGCAGTTCTTC. Residues: CASSPGSAYNEQFF. Based on the CDR3 plus reference TRBV7-9 and TRBJ2-1, the full variable domain is DTGVSQNPRHKITKRGQNVTFRCDPISEHNRLYWYRQTLGQGPEFLTYFQNEAQLEKSRLLSDRFSAERPKGSFSTLEIQRTEQGDSAMYLCASSPGSAYNEQFFGPGTRLTVL.

J is TRBJ2-3 and V is TRBV9; the D call may be TRBD1 or TRBD2 (5 bases each). From germline, CDR1 is SGDLS and CDR2 YYNGEE. V lost 0 bases and J 6 bases, leaving 14 bases between the germline ends. CDR3 length: 15 residues. The CDR3 sequence is CASSVVGVNLDTQYF. CDR3 in DNA: TGTGCCAGCAGCGTAGTGGGGGTAAATTTGGATACGCAGTATTTT.

This chain connects TRBV28 to TRBJ2-1; D unresolved. Germline V gives CDR1 MDHEN, CDR2 SYDVKM. V was pared by 1 base and J by 5 bases, with 18 bases between. There are 17 residues in the CDR3. The CDR3: CASSLSPLRMIDNEQFF. CDR3 coding DNA: TGTGCCAGCAGTTTATCTCCCCTGAGGATGATCGACAATGAGCAGTTCTTC.

The CDR3 loop is CASSVALGQGNGELFF. The CDR3 nucleotides read TGTGCCAGCAGCGTAGCCCTAGGGCAGGGGAATGGGGAGCTGTTTTTT. The chain is built from TRBV9 and TRBJ2-2, with a possible D match to TRBD1 (6 bases). Trimming removed 0 bases at V and 8 bases at J, with 17 bases between. This CDR3 has 16 residues. Per the germline V gene, CDR1 is SGDLS and CDR2 is YYNGEE.

This chain links TRBV2 with TRBJ2-7; 12 bases agree with TRBD1. The trim removed 10 bases at V and 7 bases at J, leaving 8 bases unmatched. Germline V gene lookup returns CDR1 SNHLY and CDR2 FYNNEI. The CDR3 consists of 13 residues. This CDR3 reads CATGDRGRGEQYF. The CDR3 nucleotides are TGTGCCACCGGGGACAGGGGGCGAGGGGAGCAGTACTTC.

This chain connects TRBV5-1 to TRBJ2-1; the match to TRBD1 covers 9 bases. Germline V gene sequence: CDR1 SGHRS, CDR2 YFSETQ. CDR3 length: 15 residues. J gave up 4 bases and V 3 bases, and 5 bases lay outside the gene matches. In DNA, the CDR3 is TGCGCCAGCAGCTCCGGGACAGGGATGTACAATGAGCAGTTCTTC. Translation: CASSSGTGMYNEQFF.

This clone was seen more than once but under ten times. The J gene is TRBJ2-2, the V gene TRBV7-6; 7 nucleotides align to TRBD2. This CDR3 has 14 amino acids. CDR1 is SGHVS and CDR2 is FNYEAQ in the germline V gene. V lost 6 bases and J lost 4; bases outside the gene matches: 5. CDR3 sequence reads: CASRNPGGTGELFF. The CDR3 bases are TGTGCCAGCAGAAACCCGGGAGGCACCGGGGAGCTGTTTTTT.

This clone occurred once. The chain links TRBV6-1 to TRBJ2-7, with D possibly TRBD1 on 5 matching bases. V lost 0 bases, J lost 2 bases, and 11 bases lay in between. Germline V CDR1 and CDR2: MNHNS, SASEGT. The CDR3 totals 15 residues. The CDR3 bases are TGTGCCAGCAGTGAAGCCCGACAGCCCACCTACGAGCAGTACTTC. It translates to CASSEARQPTYEQYF.

Concerning this clone itself: Other DNA sequences from this sample encode an identical CDR3 as well. The V gene is TRBV30, the J gene TRBJ1-5, with a possible D match to TRBD1 (6 bases). The CDR3 loop spans 13 amino acids. The germline V and J ends were trimmed by 1 base and 2 bases, with 6 bases remaining between them. In germline, CDR1 is GTSNPN, CDR2 SVGIG (reference sequence). DNA of the CDR3: TGTGCCTGGAGTGACAGGGGCAATCAGCCCCAGCATTTT. Protein product: CAWSDRGNQPQHF.

The chain couples TRBV11-2 to TRBJ2-7; tentatively, D is TRBD2 (6 bases). With 2 bases removed from V and 0 bases from J, the gap between germline ends came to 14 bases. The CDR3 is made up of 16 amino acids. Germline CDR1 is SGHAT and CDR2 is FQNNGV. The CDR3 bases are TGTGCCAGCAGCTTACTACGAGCGGGCAACTCCTACGAGCAGTACTTC. Translated: CASSLLRAGNSYEQYF.

This chain connects TRBV6-1 to TRBJ2-7, with TRBD1 matching over 8 bases. The CDR3 sequence is 15 residues long. The V segment lost 6 bases and the J segment 2 bases; nucleotides outside the gene matches: 9. Per the germline V gene, CDR1 is MNHNS and CDR2 is SASEGT. CDR3 coding DNA: TGTGCCAGCAGGACGGGGACAGGCCAGACCTACGAGCAGTACTTC. Translating gives CASRTGTGQTYEQYF.